In its sample, the clone carrying this T cell receptor beta chain was seen a few times. Its target is unknown. A much larger clone differs from this one at a single base, so this may be a read error. These data originate in a study of blood T cells in healthy people across ages. Germline CDR1 is SEHNR and CDR2 is FQNEAQ (reference sequence). V was cut by 5 bases and J by 3 bases, with 11 bases left in between. The CDR3 extends over 13 amino acids. Study findings and constraints: The donors' CMV status was not determined, possibly confounding changes in expanded clonotypes.

Primers used in a second PCR of about 7 to 12 cycles were a sample-barcoded 5' primer and a J-beta primer mix. TCRdb re-derived calls from the 5' RACE reads in MiXCR, one entry per CDR3 protein. Among more than 800,000 distinct CDR3 sequences listed, roughly 26% were seen once. The TCR sequence derives from a woman at least 80 years old in good health. The chain combines TRBV7-9 with TRBJ2-7; D may correspond to TRBD1 or TRBD2 (5 bases each). Material: blood. Here the CDR3 DNA reads TGTGCCAGCAGCGAGGGGAGTTGCTACGAGCAGTACTTC. Translation gives CASSEGSCYEQYF. The whole variable domain, filled in from reference TRBV7-9 and TRBJ2-7, reads DTGVSQNPRHKITKRGQNVTFRCDPISEHNRLYWYRQTLGQGPEFLTYFQNEAQLEKSRLLSDRFSAERPKGSFSTLEIQRTEQGDSAMYLCASSEGSCYEQYFGPGTRLTVT.